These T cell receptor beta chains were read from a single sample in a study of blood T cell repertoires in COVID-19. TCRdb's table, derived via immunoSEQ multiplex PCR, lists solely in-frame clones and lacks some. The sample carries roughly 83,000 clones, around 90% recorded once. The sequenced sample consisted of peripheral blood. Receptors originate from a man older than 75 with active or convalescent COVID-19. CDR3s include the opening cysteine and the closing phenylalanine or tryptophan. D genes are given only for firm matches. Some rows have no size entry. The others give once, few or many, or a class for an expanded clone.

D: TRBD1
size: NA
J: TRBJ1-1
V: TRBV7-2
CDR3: CASSPQGAINTEAFF
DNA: TGTGCCAGCAGCCCACAGGGGGCAATCAACACTGAAGCTTTCTTT

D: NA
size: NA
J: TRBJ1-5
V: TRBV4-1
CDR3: CASSHSVGKYSNQPQHF
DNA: TGCGCCAGCAGCCATTCGGTCGGTAAATATAGCAATCAGCCCCAGCATTTT

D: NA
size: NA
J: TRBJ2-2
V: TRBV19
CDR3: CASSTKTGTGELFF
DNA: TGTGCCAGTAGTACGAAAACAGGGACCGGGGAGCTGTTTTTT

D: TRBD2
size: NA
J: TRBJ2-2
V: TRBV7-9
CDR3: CASRRSSGYTGELFF
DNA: TGTGCCAGCAGGCGCTCTAGCGGGTACACCGGGGAGCTGTTTTTT

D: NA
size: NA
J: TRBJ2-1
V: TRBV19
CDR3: CASKVARASYNEQFF
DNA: TGTGCCAGTAAGGTGGCCAGGGCCAGCTACAATGAGCAGTTCTTC

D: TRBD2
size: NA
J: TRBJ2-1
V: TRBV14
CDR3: CASSQDPAGAPFF
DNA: TGTGCCAGCAGCCAAGATCCAGCGGGAGCCCCGTTCTTC

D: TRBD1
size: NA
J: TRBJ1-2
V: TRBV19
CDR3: CASSSTGTGYGYTF
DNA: TGTGCCAGTAGTTCCACCGGGACAGGGTACGGCTACACCTTC

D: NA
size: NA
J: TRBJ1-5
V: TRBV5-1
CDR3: CASSPGAGSNQPQHF
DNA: TGCGCCAGCAGCCCGGGTGCGGGTAGCAATCAGCCCCAGCATTTT

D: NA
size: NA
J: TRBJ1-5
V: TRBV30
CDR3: CAWSLGVGDQPQHF
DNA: TGTGCCTGGAGCCTAGGGGTAGGAGATCAGCCCCAGCATTTT

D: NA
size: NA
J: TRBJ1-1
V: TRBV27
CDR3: CASSWRQAETEAFF
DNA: TGTGCCAGCAGTTGGCGACAGGCTGAAACTGAAGCTTTCTTT

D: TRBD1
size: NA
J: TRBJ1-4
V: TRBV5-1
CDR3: CASSLGQGSEKLFF
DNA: TGCGCCAGCAGCTTAGGACAGGGGTCTGAAAAACTGTTTTTT

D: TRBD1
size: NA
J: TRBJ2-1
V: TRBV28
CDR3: CASSPLGQGSGNEQFF
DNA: TGTGCCAGCAGTCCCCTGGGACAGGGAAGCGGCAATGAGCAGTTCTTC

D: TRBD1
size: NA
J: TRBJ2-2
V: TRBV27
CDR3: CASSKRQGFTGELFF
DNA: TGTGCCAGCAGTAAAAGACAGGGGTTCACCGGGGAGCTGTTTTTT

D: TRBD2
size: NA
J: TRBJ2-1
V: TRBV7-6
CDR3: CASSFGTSGSGNEQFF
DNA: TGTGCCAGCAGCTTCGGGACTAGCGGGAGTGGAAATGAGCAGTTCTTC

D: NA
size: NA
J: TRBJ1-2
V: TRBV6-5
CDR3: CASSYSIGQQNYGYTF
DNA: TGTGCCAGCAGTTACTCGATAGGACAGCAAAACTATGGCTACACCTTC

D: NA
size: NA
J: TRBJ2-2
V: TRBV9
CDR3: CASSVELTGELFF
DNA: TGTGCCAGCAGCGTGGAGCTAACGGGGGAGCTGTTTTTT

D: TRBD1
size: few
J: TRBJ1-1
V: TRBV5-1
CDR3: CASSFDRGASNTEAFF
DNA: TGCGCCAGCAGCTTCGACAGGGGCGCGTCGAACACTGAAGCTTTCTTT

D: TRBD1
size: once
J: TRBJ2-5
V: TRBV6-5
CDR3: CASRTGGLETQYF
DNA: TGTGCCAGCAGAACAGGGGGCCTTGAGACCCAGTACTTC

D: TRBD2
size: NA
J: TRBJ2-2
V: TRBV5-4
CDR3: CASSLGGGTGELFF
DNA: TGTGCCAGCAGCTTGGGGGGGGGCACCGGGGAGCTGTTTTTT

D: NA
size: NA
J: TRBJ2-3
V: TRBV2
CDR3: CASTPQGLTDTQYF
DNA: TGTGCCAGCACCCCCCAGGGACTCACAGATACGCAGTATTTT

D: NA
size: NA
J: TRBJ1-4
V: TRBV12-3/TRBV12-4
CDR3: CASGVRGNEKLFF
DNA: TGTGCCAGCGGTGTGCGGGGGAATGAAAAACTGTTTTTT

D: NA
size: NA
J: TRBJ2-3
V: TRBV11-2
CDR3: CASSARGAGTSDTQYF
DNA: TGTGCCAGCAGCGCTCGGGGGGCCGGTACGTCCGATACGCAGTATTTT

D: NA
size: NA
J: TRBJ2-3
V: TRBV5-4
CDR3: CASSLALDTQYF
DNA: TGTGCCAGCAGCTTGGCTCTAGATACGCAGTATTTT

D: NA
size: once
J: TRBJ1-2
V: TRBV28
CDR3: CASSLSAGVFTNYGYTF
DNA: TGTGCCAGCAGTTTATCGGCAGGGGTTTTTACTAACTATGGCTACACCTTC

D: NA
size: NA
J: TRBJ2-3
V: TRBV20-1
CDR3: CSADYTDTQYF
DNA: TGCAGTGCCGACTACACAGATACGCAGTATTTT

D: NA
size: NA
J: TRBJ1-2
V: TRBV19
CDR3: CASSPEGSREGNYGYTF
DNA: TGTGCCAGTAGTCCAGAGGGCAGCAGGGAGGGGAACTATGGCTACACCTTC

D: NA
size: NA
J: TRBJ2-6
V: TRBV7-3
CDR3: CASSLWPAGTGANVLTF
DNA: TGTGCCAGCAGCTTATGGCCAGCGGGTACCGGGGCCAACGTCCTGACTTTC

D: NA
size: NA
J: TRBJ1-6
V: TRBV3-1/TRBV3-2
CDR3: CASSQGLGAYNSPLHF
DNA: TGTGCCAGCAGCCAAGGGTTAGGGGCGTATAATTCACCCCTCCACTTT

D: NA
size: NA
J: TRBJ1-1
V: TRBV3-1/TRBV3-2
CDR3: CASSQGGTHTEAFF
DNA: TGTGCCAGCAGCCAAGGGGGCACCCACACTGAAGCTTTCTTT

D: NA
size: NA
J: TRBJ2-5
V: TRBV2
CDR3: CASNPGGTRGETQYF
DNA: TGTGCCAGCAACCCTGGGGGGACGAGGGGAGAGACCCAGTACTTC

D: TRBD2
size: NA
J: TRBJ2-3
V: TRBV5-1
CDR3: CASSASPGTSGRSTDTQYF
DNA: TGCGCCAGCAGCGCCTCGCCCGGGACTAGCGGGAGGAGCACAGATACGCAGTATTTT

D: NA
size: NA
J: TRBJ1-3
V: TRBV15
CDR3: CATSRGWPGQNTIYF
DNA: TGTGCCACCAGCAGAGGGTGGCCAGGCCAAAACACCATATATTTT

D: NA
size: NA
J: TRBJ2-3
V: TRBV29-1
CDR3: CSAGDSLTDTQYF
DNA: TGCAGCGCGGGGGACTCACTCACAGATACGCAGTATTTT

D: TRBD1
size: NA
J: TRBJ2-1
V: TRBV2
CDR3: CASRMAARGQYNEQFF
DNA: TGTGCCAGCAGGATGGCGGCCAGGGGGCAATACAATGAGCAGTTCTTC

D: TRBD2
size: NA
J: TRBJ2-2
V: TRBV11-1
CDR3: CASRKGLALPGELFF
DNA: TGTGCCAGCAGAAAGGGACTAGCCCTTCCCGGGGAGCTGTTTTTT

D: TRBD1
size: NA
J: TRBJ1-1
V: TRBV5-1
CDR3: CASSSGAGGRSTEAFF
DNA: TGCGCCAGCAGCTCGGGGGCAGGGGGACGAAGCACTGAAGCTTTCTTT

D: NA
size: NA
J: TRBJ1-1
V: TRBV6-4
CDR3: CASSSQGNGDTEAFF
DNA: TGTGCCAGCAGTTCCCAAGGAAATGGGGACACCGAGGCTTTCTTT

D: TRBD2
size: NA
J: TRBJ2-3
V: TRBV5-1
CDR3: CASSGRTSGPEDTQYF
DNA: TGCGCCAGCAGCGGGAGGACTAGCGGACCCGAAGATACGCAGTATTTT

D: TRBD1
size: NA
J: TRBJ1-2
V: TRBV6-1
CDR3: CASSERDRGGGYTF
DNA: TGTGCCAGCAGTGAAAGGGACAGGGGAGGTGGCTACACCTTC

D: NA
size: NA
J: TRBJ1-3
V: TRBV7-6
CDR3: CASSLGAGVGNTIYF
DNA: TGTGCCAGCAGCTTAGGGGCAGGGGTCGGAAACACCATATATTTT

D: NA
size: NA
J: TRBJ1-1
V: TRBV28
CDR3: CASRQGFEAFF
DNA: TGTGCCAGCAGACAGGGATTTGAAGCTTTCTTT

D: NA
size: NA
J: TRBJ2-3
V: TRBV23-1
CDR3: CASSLAVRTDTQYF
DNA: TGCGCCAGCAGCTTGGCAGTACGCACAGATACGCAGTATTTT

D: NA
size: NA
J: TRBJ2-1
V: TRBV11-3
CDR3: CASSLPPRYNEQFF
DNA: TGTGCCAGCAGCTTACCTCCCAGATACAATGAGCAGTTCTTC

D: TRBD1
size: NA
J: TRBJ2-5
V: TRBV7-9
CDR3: CASSTGGPSETQYF
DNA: TGTGCCAGCAGCACAGGGGGCCCGTCGGAGACCCAGTACTTC

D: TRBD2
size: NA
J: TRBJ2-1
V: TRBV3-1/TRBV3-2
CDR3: CASSRTSGRTYNEQFF
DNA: TGTGCCAGCAGCCGCACTAGCGGGAGGACCTACAATGAGCAGTTCTTC

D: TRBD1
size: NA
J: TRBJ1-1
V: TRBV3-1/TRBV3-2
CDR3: CASSLAQTGKTEAFF
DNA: TGTGCCAGCAGCCTTGCCCAGACAGGGAAAACTGAAGCTTTCTTT

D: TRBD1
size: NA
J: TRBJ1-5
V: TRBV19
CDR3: CASSIGGTVNQPQHF
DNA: TGTGCCAGTAGTATAGGAGGGACAGTTAATCAGCCCCAGCATTTT

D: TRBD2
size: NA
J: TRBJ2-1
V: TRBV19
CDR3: CASSTGTSGNNEQFF
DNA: TGTGCCAGTAGTACCGGGACTAGCGGGAACAATGAGCAGTTCTTC